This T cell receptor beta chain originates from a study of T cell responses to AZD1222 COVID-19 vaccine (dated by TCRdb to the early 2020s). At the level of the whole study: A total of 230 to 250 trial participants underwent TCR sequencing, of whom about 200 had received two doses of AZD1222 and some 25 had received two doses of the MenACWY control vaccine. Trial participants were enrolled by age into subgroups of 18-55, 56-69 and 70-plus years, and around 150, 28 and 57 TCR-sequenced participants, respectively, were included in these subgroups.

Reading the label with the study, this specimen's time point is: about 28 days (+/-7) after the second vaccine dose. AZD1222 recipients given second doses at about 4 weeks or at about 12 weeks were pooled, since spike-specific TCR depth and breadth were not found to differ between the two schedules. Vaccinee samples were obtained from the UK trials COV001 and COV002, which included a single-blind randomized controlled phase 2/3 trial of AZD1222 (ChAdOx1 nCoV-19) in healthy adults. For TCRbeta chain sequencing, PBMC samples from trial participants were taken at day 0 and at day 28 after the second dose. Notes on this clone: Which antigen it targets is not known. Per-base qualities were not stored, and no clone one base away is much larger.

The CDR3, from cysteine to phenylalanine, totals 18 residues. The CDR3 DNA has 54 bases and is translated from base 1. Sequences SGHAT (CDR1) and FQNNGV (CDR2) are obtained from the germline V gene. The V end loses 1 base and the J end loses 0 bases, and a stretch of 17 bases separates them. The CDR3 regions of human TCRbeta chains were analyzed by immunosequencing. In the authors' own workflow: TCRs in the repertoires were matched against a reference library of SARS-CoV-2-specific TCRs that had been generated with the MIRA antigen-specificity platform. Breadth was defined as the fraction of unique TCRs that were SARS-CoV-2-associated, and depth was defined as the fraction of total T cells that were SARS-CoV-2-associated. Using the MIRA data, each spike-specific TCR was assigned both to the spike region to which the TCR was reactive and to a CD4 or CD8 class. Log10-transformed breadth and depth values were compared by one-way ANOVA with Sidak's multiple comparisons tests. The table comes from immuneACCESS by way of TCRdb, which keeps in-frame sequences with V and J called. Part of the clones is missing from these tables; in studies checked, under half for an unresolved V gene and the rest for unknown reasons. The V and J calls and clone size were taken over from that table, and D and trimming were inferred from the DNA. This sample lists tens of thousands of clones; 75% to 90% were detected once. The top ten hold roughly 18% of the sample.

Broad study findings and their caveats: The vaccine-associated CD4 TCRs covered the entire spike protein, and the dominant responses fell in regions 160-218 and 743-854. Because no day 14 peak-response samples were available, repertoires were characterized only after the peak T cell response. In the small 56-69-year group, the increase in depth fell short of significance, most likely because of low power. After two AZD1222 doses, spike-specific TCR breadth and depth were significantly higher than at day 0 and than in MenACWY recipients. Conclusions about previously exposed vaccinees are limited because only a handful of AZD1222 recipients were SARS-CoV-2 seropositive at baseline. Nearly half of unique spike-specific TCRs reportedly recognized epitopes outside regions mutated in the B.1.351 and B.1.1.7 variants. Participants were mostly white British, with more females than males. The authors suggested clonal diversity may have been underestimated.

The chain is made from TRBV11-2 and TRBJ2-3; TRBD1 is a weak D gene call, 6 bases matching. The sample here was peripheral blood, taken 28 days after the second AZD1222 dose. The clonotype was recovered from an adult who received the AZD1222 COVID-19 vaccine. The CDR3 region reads CASSLGFLGGMSTDTQYF. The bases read TGTGCCAGCAGCTTAGGTTTCTTAGGGGGAATGAGCACAGATACGCAGTATTTT. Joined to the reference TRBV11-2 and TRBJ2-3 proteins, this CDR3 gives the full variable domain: EAGVAQSPRYKIIEKRQSVAFWCNPISGHATLYWYQQILGQGPKLLIQFQNNGVVDDSQLPKDRFSAERLKGVDSTLKIQPAKLEDSAVYLCASSLGFLGGMSTDTQYFGPGTRLTVL.